This TCR beta chain was identified in a study of TIL therapy for anti-PD-1-resistant metastatic lung cancer. Across the study: Patients had a median age of around 56 years (range about 35-85). Median tumor mutation burden was roughly 1.5 mutations per megabase.

The immunoSEQ assay was v3. Each library reached some 2 million read pairs, or 5-6 million at deep level. Clones were read by immunoSEQ multiplex PCR, and TCRdb kept only the in-frame ones, dropping some. Of about 46,000 clones listed, about 86% are singletons. Trimming left V 1 base short and J 5 bases short, with 8 bases between. Germline CDR1 is SGHDN and CDR2 is FVKESK. The CDR3 loop spans 13 amino acids. The time point was: pre-treatment sample, taken before nivolumab and TIL therapy. Patients were adults with stage 4 NSCLC. The source was blood, collected at baseline. The V and J genes are TRBV14 and TRBJ1-2; D remains ambiguous. The receptor was isolated from a person between 25 and 79 years old with non-small cell lung cancer. In DNA form, the CDR3 reads TGTGCCAGCAGCCAAGGTTACAGATATGGCTACACCTTC. The encoded protein is CASSQGYRYGYTF.